This entry lists 23 T cell receptor beta chains sequenced from one sample in a study of graft-versus-host responses after intestinal transplantation. Assay: immunoSEQ multiplex PCR; the TCRdb copy retains only in-frame clones and omits some. This table has tens of thousands of clones, roughly four fifths appearing once. These receptors' antigens are unknown. The sample here was unstimulated CD8+ T cells sorted from spleen or lymph node cells, taken before transplant. Source of these receptors: a human donor who was the organ donor for an intestinal transplant.

The chain uses TRBV7-2 and TRBJ1-1; no definite D call. Germline-derived CDR1 and CDR2 are SGHTA and FQGNSA. This CDR3 spans 12 amino acids. The germline V and J ends were trimmed by 5 bases and 0 bases, with 4 bases remaining between them. CDR3 DNA sequence: TGTGCCAGCAGCCTCTTGAACACTGAAGCTTTCTTT. This encodes CASSLLNTEAFF.

The genes are TRBV28 and TRBJ2-7, with 7 bases aligning to TRBD2. The CDR3 is made up of 12 amino acids. V shed 6 bases, J shed 4 bases, and the junction held 3 bases outside the gene matches. Germline loops: CDR1 MDHEN, CDR2 SYDVKM. CDR3 DNA sequence: TGTGCCAGCAGGCTCGGGGGGTACGAGCAGTACTTC. Amino acid sequence: CASRLGGYEQYF. Together with reference TRBV28 and TRBJ2-7, the CDR3 gives the full variable domain: DVKVTQSSRYLVKRTGEKVFLECVQDMDHENMFWYRQDPGLGLRLIYFSYDVKMKEKGDIPEGYSVSREKKERFSLILESASTNQTSMYLCASRLGGYEQYFGPGTRLTVT.

The J gene is TRBJ2-7, the V gene TRBV28; 9 bases line up with TRBD1. J gave up 0 bases and V 8 bases, and 5 bases lay outside the gene matches. The germline V gene encodes CDR1 MDHEN and CDR2 SYDVKM. This CDR3 has 14 amino acids. The CDR3 DNA sequence: TGTGCCAGCCGGACAGGGGTTAGCTCCTACGAGCAGTACTTC. Its translation: CASRTGVSSYEQYF.

The chain couples TRBV13 to TRBJ1-2, with a possible D match to TRBD1 (5 bases). The V gene's germline CDR1 is PRHDT and CDR2 FYEKMQ (reference sequence). This CDR3 has 13 residues. Trimming cost V 0 bases and J 8 bases, with 10 bases left between them. The CDR3 reads CASSLGRRGGYTF. The DNA for the CDR3 is TGTGCCAGCAGCTTAGGCCGACGGGGGGGCTACACCTTC.

This rearrangement joins TRBV27 to TRBJ2-5; D may correspond to TRBD1 or TRBD2 (5 bases each). The CDR3 has 14 residues. With 10 bases removed from V and 5 bases from J, the gap between germline ends came to 20 bases. Germline V gene sequence: CDR1 MNHEY, CDR2 SMNVEV (reference sequence). The CDR3 spells CATQSRGYSETQYF. CDR3 nucleotide sequence: TGTGCCACCCAAAGCCGGGGCTATTCGGAGACCCAGTACTTC.

The V and J genes are TRBV7-6 and TRBJ2-5; possible D gene TRBD1, 6 bases. V was cut by 1 base and J by 7 bases, with 22 bases left in between. From germline, CDR1 is SGHVS and CDR2 FNYEAQ. CDR3 length: 17 amino acids. The CDR3 DNA sequence: TGTGCCAGCAGCTTAGTCTGGGCAGGGGATTCGAGGGGGACCCAGTACTTC. This encodes CASSLVWAGDSRGTQYF. The full variable domain, with the rest looked up from reference TRBV7-6 and TRBJ2-5, is GAGVSQSPRYKVTKRGQDVALRCDPISGHVSLYWYRQALGQGPEFLTYFNYEAQQDKSGLPNDRFSAERPEGSISTLTIQRTEQRDSAMYRCASSLVWAGDSRGTQYFGPGTRLLVL.

The CDR3 DNA reads as TGTGCCAGCAGCCGTTCTTTCGACAGGGGGCACGAGCAGTACTTC. It yields the protein CASSRSFDRGHEQYF. V usage is TRBV9 and J usage is TRBJ2-7; the match to TRBD1 covers 10 bases. This CDR3 region has 15 residues. Trimming took 4 bases from V and 5 from J; bases not matched to a gene: 9. CDR1 is SGDLS and CDR2 is YYNGEE in the germline V gene.

This rearrangement joins TRBV20-1 to TRBJ2-7; no clear D. Between the trimmed V and J ends, which lost 6 bases and 4 bases, there was a span of 10 bases. Germline V gene lookup returns CDR1 DFQATT and CDR2 SNEGSKA (reference sequence). The CDR3 runs to 11 residues. For the CDR3, the DNA is TGCAGTGCCCCTAATGGATACGAGCAGTACTTC. It specifies CSAPNGYEQYF.

The chain couples TRBV7-9 to TRBJ2-7, with a tentative D call TRBD2 (5 bases). Germline V gene lookup returns CDR1 SEHNR and CDR2 FQNEAQ (reference sequence). V was cut by 2 bases and J by 5 bases, with 13 bases left in between. CDR3 length equals 14 residues. The CDR3 DNA follows: TGTGCCAGCAGCTTAAGCGGCCTTGGGGACGAGCAGTACTTC. It specifies CASSLSGLGDEQYF.

This chain connects TRBV9 to TRBJ1-2; 9 nucleotides align to TRBD1. V dropped 0 bases and J dropped 4; count of bases not matched to a gene: 4. CDR1 is SGDLS and CDR2 is YYNGEE in the germline V gene. This CDR3 is built from 15 residues. CDR3 nucleotide sequence: TGTGCCAGCAGCGTAGCGGGACAGGGATCCTATGGCTACACCTTC. Translated, it gives CASSVAGQGSYGYTF.

CDR3 residues: CASTGLPADTQYF. In nucleotides, the CDR3 is TGCGCCAGCACGGGACTCCCGGCAGATACGCAGTATTTT. The V call is TRBV4-1, the J call TRBJ2-3, with D perhaps TRBD2 (6 bases). V dropped 7 bases and J dropped 4 bases, with 12 bases sitting between them. The germline V gene encodes CDR1 MGHRA and CDR2 YSYEKL. This CDR3 has 13 residues.

The chain joins TRBV27 to TRBJ2-3; perhaps TRBD2 as D (6 bases). Germline V gives CDR1 MNHEY, CDR2 SMNVEV (reference sequence). The length of the CDR3 is 13 residues. The V and J ends lost 6 bases and 5 bases respectively, with 12 bases between them. CDR3 sequence reads: CASSTWGEDTQYF. In DNA, the CDR3 is TGTGCCAGCAGCACGTGGGGGGAAGATACGCAGTATTTT.

The chain joins TRBV7-9 to TRBJ2-7; 8 bases line up with TRBD1. Germline-derived CDR1 and CDR2 are SEHNR and FQNEAQ (reference sequence). Trimming removed 5 bases from V and 5 bases from J; junction bases left unmatched: 14. The CDR3 is 16 amino acids. In DNA, the CDR3 is TGTGCCAGCAGCCCCATCTTCGGACAGGGCTTTAACGAGCAGTACTTC. It translates to CASSPIFGQGFNEQYF.

This chain joins TRBV19 and TRBJ1-5; D uncertain. V lost 7 bases to trimming and J lost 6 bases, with 10 bases between them. The germline V gene has CDR1 LNHDA and CDR2 SQIVND (reference sequence). This CDR3 is 12 amino acids long. The CDR3 DNA is TGTGCCAGTAAAGCGGGAAGTCAGCCCCAGCATTTT. Its translation: CASKAGSQPQHF.

The J gene is TRBJ2-2, the V gene TRBV13, with D unresolved. CDR3 length: 14 amino acids. V was shortened by 4 bases and J by 4 bases, with 10 bases between the two germline ends. CDR1 PRHDT and CDR2 FYEKMQ come from the germline V gene (reference sequence). The CDR3 loop is CASSSGRGTGELFF. CDR3 bases: TGTGCCAGCAGCTCAGGCCGAGGCACCGGGGAGCTGTTTTTT.

This clone was counted a few times. This CDR3 is CSVNGMNEQYF. DNA of the CDR3: TGCAGCGTTAACGGGATGAACGAGCAGTACTTC. The chain combines TRBV29-1 with TRBJ2-7; tentative D call: TRBD2 (5 bases). Germline V gene lookup returns CDR1 SQVTM and CDR2 ANQGSEA. V lost 5 bases and J 5 bases, leaving 10 bases between the germline ends. This CDR3 is built from 11 residues.

The V gene is TRBV30, the J gene TRBJ2-3; D unclear. The CDR3 is made up of 14 amino acids. Trimming took off 5 bases at V and 2 bases at J, with 14 bases between the two ends. CDR1 GTSNPN and CDR2 SVGIG come from the germline V gene (reference sequence). The CDR3 region is CAWEGLTDTDTQYF. In DNA form, the CDR3 reads TGTGCCTGGGAAGGGCTAACCGACACAGATACGCAGTATTTT.

The rearrangement links TRBV9 to TRBJ2-1; D possibly corresponds to TRBD1 (6 bases). The ends were cut back, 6 bases at V and 4 bases at J, with 14 bases in the middle. The length of the CDR3 is 14 residues. Germline V CDR1 and CDR2: SGDLS, YYNGEE. CDR3 residues: CASTPSDRYNEQFF. The CDR3 nucleotides read TGTGCCAGCACTCCCTCGGACAGATACAATGAGCAGTTCTTC.

J is TRBJ2-1 and V is TRBV27; D remains unclear. This CDR3 comprises 15 residues. Germline CDR1 is MNHEY and CDR2 is SMNVEV (reference sequence). With 3 bases removed from V and 1 base from J, the gap between germline ends came to 10 bases. The CDR3 spells CASSLASLSYNEQFF. The CDR3, as DNA: TGTGCCAGCAGTTTGGCCAGCCTATCCTACAATGAGCAGTTCTTC.

This clone has just one count. The rearrangement links TRBV4-3 to TRBJ2-1; 10 bases map to TRBD1. Germline V gene sequence: CDR1 LGHNA, CDR2 YSLEER. CDR3 length: 18 amino acids. The V segment lost 0 bases and the J segment 8 bases; nucleotides outside the gene matches: 13. The CDR3 nucleotides read TGCGCCAGCAGCCAAGATCGTGGTCGTGGGACAGGGGTATATGAGCAGTTCTTC. Its protein product is CASSQDRGRGTGVYEQFF.

This chain connects TRBV15 to TRBJ2-7; 11 bases match TRBD2. The ends lost 1 base at V and 4 bases at J; junction bases unmatched: 18. The CDR3 has 20 residues. Germline CDR1 LNHNV, CDR2 YYDKDF (reference sequence). CDR3 residues: CATSRGTLAGVSPGVYEQYF. The CDR3 DNA is TGTGCCACCAGCAGAGGGACACTAGCGGGGGTCTCCCCTGGAGTTTACGAGCAGTACTTC.

The chain carries TRBV4-2 and TRBJ2-7; D remains ambiguous. Germline lookup yields CDR1 LGHNA and CDR2 YNFKEQ. Between the trimmed V and J ends, which lost 3 bases and 4 bases, there was a span of 13 bases. There are 14 residues in the CDR3. CDR3 in DNA: TGTGCCAGCAGCCACTGGGGTGGGGAATACGAGCAGTACTTC. This gives the protein CASSHWGGEYEQYF.

This clone was seen a single time. This chain joins TRBV2 and TRBJ2-5; 8 bases fit TRBD2. Losses at the gene ends were 4 bases for V and 3 bases for J; bases not matched to a gene: 10. This CDR3 is built from 16 residues. Germline loops: CDR1 SNHLY, CDR2 FYNNEI. In DNA, the CDR3 is TGTGCCAGCAGTGTTTTCGGATTGGGACTAGAAGAGACCCAGTACTTC. It yields the protein CASSVFGLGLEETQYF.